These 15 T cell receptor beta chains were all obtained from the same sample, sequenced in a study of STAT5B mutations in CD4+ large granular lymphocyte leukemia. TCRdb's table, derived via immunoSEQ multiplex PCR, lists solely in-frame clones and lacks some. The profile shows tens of thousands of clones, 65% to 90% of them singletons. Sequenced input: CD4+ T cells from blood buffy coats. The receptors originated from a human donor in good health.

Only one count was recorded for this clone. This rearrangement joins TRBV27 to TRBJ1-1; the D gene is possibly TRBD1 (5 bases). V lost 2 bases and J lost 1, with 8 bases in between. There are 14 residues in the CDR3. The germline gives CDR1 MNHEY, CDR2 SMNVEV (reference sequence). The CDR3 is CASSLQGGNTEAFF. In DNA, the CDR3 is TGTGCCAGCAGTTTACAGGGAGGGAACACTGAAGCTTTCTTT.

This chain uses TRBV7-9 with TRBJ1-6; 7 positions match TRBD1. The CDR3 has 16 amino acids. V was clipped by 5 bases and J by 8 bases; unmatched bases: 12. Germline V gives CDR1 SEHNR, CDR2 FQNEAQ (reference sequence). Here the CDR3 DNA reads TGTGCCAGCAGCCCCACCGGCCGACAGGGCTATTCACCCCTCCACTTT. Residues: CASSPTGRQGYSPLHF.

This clone was observed once. The J gene is TRBJ2-5, the V gene TRBV11-2; 7 nucleotides agree with TRBD2. The CDR3 is made up of 16 amino acids. CDR1 is SGHAT and CDR2 is FQNNGV in the germline V gene. Losses at the gene ends were 5 bases for V and 2 bases for J; bases not matched to a gene: 11. The CDR3 protein is CASSPLGGGGQETQYF. DNA for the CDR3: TGTGCCAGCAGCCCTTTAGGTGGGGGGGGTCAAGAGACCCAGTACTTC.

This clone was counted once. This chain joins TRBV7-8 and TRBJ1-1; 9 nucleotides agree with TRBD1. With V trimmed by 5 bases and J by 5 bases, 9 bases remained unmatched. The CDR3 is 15 residues long. Germline values: CDR1 SGHVS, CDR2 FQNEAQ. CDR3 loop: CASSTLDRGRTEAFF. CDR3 bases: TGTGCCAGCAGCACGCTGGACAGGGGACGGACTGAAGCTTTCTTT.

The chain combines TRBV10-3 with TRBJ1-6; D possibly corresponds to TRBD1 (5 bases). V dropped 10 bases and J dropped 8 bases, with 12 bases sitting between them. This CDR3 is built from 12 residues. Germline-derived CDR1 and CDR2 are ENHRY and SYGVKD. The CDR3 DNA follows: TGTGCCACCAGGGTGGGGGATTCACCCCTCCACTTT. Its translation: CATRVGDSPLHF.

This clone was seen once. The V call is TRBV9, the J call TRBJ1-2; tentative D call: TRBD1 (5 bases). V was shortened by 2 bases and J by 0 bases, with 17 bases between the two germline ends. Germline CDR1 SGDLS, CDR2 YYNGEE. CDR3 size: 17 residues. The CDR3 DNA sequence: TGTGCCAGCAGCGTTCGGTGGCAGGCAGGGCCTAACTATGGCTACACCTTC. It specifies CASSVRWQAGPNYGYTF.

The chain employs TRBV10-1 and TRBJ2-3; 7 nucleotides match TRBD1. This CDR3 has 14 amino acids. The germline V gene encodes CDR1 WNHNN and CDR2 SYGVQD (reference sequence). V shed 6 bases, J shed 2 bases, and the junction held 5 bases outside the gene matches. CDR3 nucleotide sequence: TGCGCCAGCAGATCCGGACAGGCCACAGATACGCAGTATTTT. As protein: CASRSGQATDTQYF.

A few counts support this clone. The chain uses TRBV14 and TRBJ1-6; possibly TRBD1 for D (6 bases). This CDR3 comprises 17 residues. CDR1 and CDR2 (germline): SGHDN, FVKESK. With 2 bases removed from V and 8 bases from J, the gap between germline ends came to 19 bases. The CDR3 nucleotides read TGTGCCAGCAGCCAAATAGGGAGGGGGGCTATTGATTCACCCCTCCACTTT. Its translation is CASSQIGRGAIDSPLHF.

The V call is TRBV6-4, the J call TRBJ1-5, with a tentative D call TRBD1 (5 bases). Germline CDR1 and CDR2: MRHNA and SNTAGT. The CDR3 is 14 residues long. The germline V and J ends were trimmed by 7 bases and 3 bases, with 13 bases remaining between them. CDR3 DNA: TGTGCCAGCATGAGGAGAGGGGACAATCAGCCCCAGCATTTT. Amino acid sequence: CASMRRGDNQPQHF.

The chain couples TRBV7-3 to TRBJ2-2; D is undetermined. Germline V gene data show CDR1 as SGHTA and CDR2 as FQGTGA. The V end lost 4 bases, the J end lost 0 bases, and 3 bases lay between the germline ends. This CDR3 spans 13 amino acids. CDR3 sequence (DNA): TGTGCCAGCAGCTCCGCGAACACCGGGGAGCTGTTTTTT. Encoded protein: CASSSANTGELFF. The whole variable domain, filled in from reference TRBV7-3 and TRBJ2-2, reads GAGVSQTPSNKVTEKGKYVELRCDPISGHTALYWYRQSLGQGPEFLIYFQGTGAADDSGLPNDRFFAVRPEGSVSTLKIQRTERGDSAVYLCASSSANTGELFFGEGSRLTVL.

This clone turned up a few times. This sequence joins TRBV9 and TRBJ2-5; TRBD2 matches at 7 bases. The V gene's germline CDR1 is SGDLS and CDR2 YYNGEE. V shed 7 bases and J 4 bases; nucleotides not matched to a gene: 13. The CDR3 length is 15 residues. DNA for the CDR3: TGTGCCAGCGGTAAGAGCGGGGCACCGGGAGAGACCCAGTACTTC. Translated: CASGKSGAPGETQYF.

This rearrangement joins TRBV19 to TRBJ1-5; D might be TRBD1 (6 bases). Trimming stripped 8 bases from V and 10 bases from J, with 9 bases between. Germline V gene data show CDR1 as LNHDA and CDR2 as SQIVND (reference sequence). This CDR3 has 10 residues. In DNA form, the CDR3 reads TGTGCCAGTGGGGGCAGACCCCAGCATTTT. Its protein product is CASGGRPQHF.

The rearrangement links TRBV19 to TRBJ1-2; 7 bases line up with TRBD1. The germline V gene encodes CDR1 LNHDA and CDR2 SQIVND (reference sequence). There are 16 residues in the CDR3. V was clipped by 10 bases and J by 4 bases; unmatched bases: 18. The CDR3 sequence is CATITGGEGAGYGYTF. Written as DNA, the CDR3 is TGTGCCACCATTACGGGGGGAGAGGGGGCCGGCTATGGCTACACCTTC.

V usage is TRBV5-6 and J usage is TRBJ2-1, with a weak D call TRBD2 (6 bases). The CDR3 covers 16 residues. Deletions cut 0 bases from V and 0 bases from J, with 10 bases between. Germline loops: CDR1 SGHDT, CDR2 YYEEEE. The CDR3 reads CASSLEAGSSYNEQFF. CDR3 DNA sequence: TGTGCCAGCAGCTTGGAGGCGGGGAGCTCCTACAATGAGCAGTTCTTC.

The chain employs TRBV29-1 and TRBJ2-5, with D hard to call. The CDR3 extends over 13 amino acids. V was clipped by 8 bases and J by 5 bases, with 18 bases between them. Per the germline V gene, CDR1 is SQVTM and CDR2 is ANQGSEA. CDR3 DNA sequence: TGCAGCATGACCGGGCCGACGGCGGAGACCCAGTACTTC. This gives the protein CSMTGPTAETQYF.